The source of this T cell receptor (beta chain) is a study of control samples from healthy donors and cancer patients. TCRdb's table, derived via immunoSEQ multiplex PCR, lists solely in-frame clones and lacks some. The table lists 46,000 or so clones, more than 90% of them singletons. This CDR3 region has 13 residues. Germline CDR1 and CDR2: WNHNN and SYGVQD (reference sequence). The ends were cut back, 6 bases at V and 7 bases at J, with 15 bases in the middle. This sequence joins TRBV10-1 and TRBJ2-5; weak D call: TRBD2 (5 bases). The clonotype comes from a man aged 25 to 45 with colorectal cancer. Material for sequencing was PBMCs. The CDR3 region has the DNA TGCGCCAGCAGCCTGCACAGAGAGGGGACCCAGTACTTC. Translation gives CASSLHREGTQYF.